The entry below describes one T cell receptor (beta chain). Next came a second PCR, run for about 7 to 12 cycles, which used a sample-barcoded 5' primer along with a J-beta primer mix. TCRdb reanalysed the 5' RACE reads using MiXCR and keeps one entry per CDR3 protein. The sample includes hundreds of thousands of distinct CDR3 sequences, around 50% of them seen just once. This sample is drawn from a study of blood T cells in healthy people across ages. V gave up 2 bases and J gave up 0 bases, with 13 bases separating them. Germline assignment: CDR1 KGHSH and CDR2 LQKENI. The CDR3 consists of 16 residues.

The chain uses TRBV18 and TRBJ2-5; the D gene is possibly TRBD1 (5 bases). This TCR was sampled from a man aged 40-55 years in good health. The sequenced material came from blood. The chain's CDR3 is CASSPLGVSDQETQYF. The CDR3 nucleotides read TGTGCCAGCTCACCATTAGGGGTCTCCGACCAAGAGACCCAGTACTTC. The whole variable domain, filled in from reference TRBV18 and TRBJ2-5, reads NAGVMQNPRHLVRRRGQEARLRCSPMKGHSHVYWYRQLPEEGLKFMVYLQKENIIDESGMPKERFSAEFPKEGPSILRIQQVVRGDSAAYFCASSPLGVSDQETQYFGPGTRLLVL.